The clone carrying this T cell receptor (beta chain) has only a few counts. Antigen unknown. These data are taken from a study of blood T cells in healthy people across ages. Findings and limits, study-wide: Investigators viewed diversity estimates from one million T cells as underestimates, the study reported. Older individuals had lower TCR beta diversity per million T cells (the decline was roughly linear).

Caucasian individuals from Russia who were healthy and aged about 6 to 95 acted as donors. Germline V gene lookup returns CDR1 SNHLY and CDR2 FYNNEI. Trimming took 0 bases from V and 7 from J, leaving 13 bases between them. The CDR3 extends over 15 amino acids. Together with a sample-barcoded 5' primer, a J-beta primer mix was included in a second PCR lasting roughly 6 to 12 cycles. A template-switch adaptor that had 12 random nucleotides put a tag on each cDNA molecule. One entry per CDR3 protein, called by TCRdb with MiXCR from the 5' RACE reads. This sample yields 710,000 or so distinct CDR3 sequences, of which less than 40% are seen a single time; 15% to 17% belongs to the top ten.

The receptor was derived from an elderly woman in good health. The specimen was blood. The V and J genes are TRBV2 and TRBJ1-3; D uncertain. CDR3 in DNA: TGTGCCAGCAGTGAAGCGCACCCAGCCGTTAACACCATATATTTT. Residues: CASSEAHPAVNTIYF.